These 28 T cell receptor beta chains originate from one sample sequenced in a study of identical twins. TCRdb passed the 5' RACE reads through MiXCR, listing each CDR3 protein once. The sample yields about 280,000 distinct CDR3 sequences, about 8.9% seen once. Another study also made use of these data, one on yellow fever vaccine responses in identical twins.

Sample: memory (CD45RO+) T cells sorted from blood. These receptor sequences come from a woman aged 18-30 years in good health.

In this sample, this clonotype turned up a few times. The chain is built from TRBV12-3 or TRBV12-4 and TRBJ2-7; the D gene is possibly TRBD2 (7 bases). The CDR3 has 13 amino acids. V dropped 6 bases and J dropped 5 bases, with 14 bases sitting between them. As DNA, the CDR3 is TGTGCCAGCAGGACGGGGGGCCAACACGAGCAGTACTTC. Translated: CASRTGGQHEQYF.

This clonotype was observed a handful of times. The gene calls are TRBV20-1 and TRBJ2-1; the D gene is possibly TRBD2 (5 bases). The CDR3 runs to 15 residues. The ends were cut back, 5 bases at V and 0 bases at J, with 14 bases in the middle. Germline-derived CDR1 and CDR2 are DFQATT and SNEGSKA (reference sequence). CDR3 bases: TGCAGTGCTGCCCTCGGGGATAGCTCCTACAATGAGCAGTTCTTC. The encoded protein is CSAALGDSSYNEQFF.

The chain carries TRBV2 and TRBJ2-1; the D gene is possibly TRBD2 (5 bases). The germline gives CDR1 SNHLY, CDR2 FYNNEI. The germline V and J ends were trimmed by 4 bases and 7 bases, with 17 bases remaining between them. The CDR3 totals 15 residues. CDR3 sequence (DNA): TGTGCCAGCAGTGTGGAGGAAACCCCACGGAATGAGCAGTTCTTC. Amino acid sequence: CASSVEETPRNEQFF.

This clonotype has more than one count but fewer than ten. As DNA, the CDR3 is TGTGCCAGCAGTCCCCTCCTGAAAACGACCTACGAGCAGTACGTC. It specifies CASSPLLKTTYEQYV. The rearrangement uses TRBV25-1 and TRBJ2-7; no reliable D call. V was pared by 5 bases and J by 2 bases, with 16 bases between. The germline gives CDR1 MGHDK, CDR2 SYGVNS. The CDR3 spans 15 residues.

This chain joins TRBV29-1 and TRBJ2-7; 8 positions match TRBD1. J lost 2 bases, V lost 5 bases, and 2 bases had no gene match. Germline-derived CDR1 and CDR2 are SQVTM and ANQGSEA. This CDR3 region has 12 residues. The CDR3 bases are TGCAGCGTTTGGACAGGGACCTACGAGCAGTACTTC. Translating it yields CSVWTGTYEQYF.

This clonotype was seen only a few times. The CDR3 loop is CASSLKGLSYGYTF. As DNA, the CDR3 is TGTGCCAGCAGTTTAAAGGGTCTGAGCTATGGCTACACCTTC. This sequence joins TRBV12-3 or TRBV12-4 and TRBJ1-2; no clear D. Trimming took 2 bases from V and 4 from J, leaving 11 bases between them. The CDR3 has 14 amino acids.

At least ten counts were recorded for this clonotype. The V call is TRBV27, the J call TRBJ2-1; 10 bases are a match to TRBD2. V trimming: 1 base; J trimming: 7 bases; junction bases outside the gene matches: 4. Per the germline V gene, CDR1 is MNHEY and CDR2 is SMNVEV (reference sequence). This CDR3 comprises 15 residues. CDR3 DNA sequence: TGTGCCAGCAGTTTATACCTAGCGGGAGCAAATGAGCAGTTCTTC. As protein: CASSLYLAGANEQFF.

V is TRBV10-3 and J is TRBJ1-2; D uncertain. The CDR3 totals 15 residues. Germline CDR1 is ENHRY and CDR2 is SYGVKD. V lost 1 base and J lost 4, with 13 bases in between. As DNA, the CDR3 is TGTGCCATCAGTGAGTTGGTAGGAACGAGCTATGGCTACACCTTC. It translates to CAISELVGTSYGYTF.

This clonotype was detected ten times or more. The V gene is TRBV10-1, the J gene TRBJ2-1; 12 positions agree with TRBD2. Per the germline V gene, CDR1 is WNHNN and CDR2 is SYGVQD (reference sequence). Trimming removed 2 bases from V and 8 bases from J; junction bases left unmatched: 4. The CDR3 is made up of 15 amino acids. The CDR3 loop reads CASSELAGGPYEQFF. The CDR3 DNA is TGCGCCAGCAGTGAGCTAGCGGGGGGGCCGTATGAGCAGTTCTTC.

In its sample, this clonotype was seen a few times. This chain's CDR3 is CASTRGAPDQPQHF. The DNA of the CDR3 is TGTGCCAGCACTAGAGGGGCCCCCGATCAGCCCCAGCATTTT. V is TRBV28 and J is TRBJ1-5; D is perhaps TRBD1 (5 bases). The CDR3 loop spans 14 amino acids. Germline V gene sequence: CDR1 MDHEN, CDR2 SYDVKM. The V gene lost 7 bases and the J gene lost 5 bases, with 15 bases spanning the gap.

This clonotype was counted at least ten times. The chain has TRBV5-1 and TRBJ2-3, with 9 bases aligning to TRBD1. This CDR3 has 19 amino acids. CDR1 is SGHRS, CDR2 YFSETQ, per germline. V was pared by 2 bases and J by 4 bases, with 17 bases of the junction left unmatched. CDR3 in DNA: TGCGCCAGCAGCTTCGCAAGAAACACCGGGACAGGGTTTCCAGATACGCAGTATTTT. As protein: CASSFARNTGTGFPDTQYF.

As DNA, the CDR3 is TGTGCCATCAGCAAGAATAGAGAACAGGGAAACGCCAATGAGCAGTTCTTC. Protein product: CAISKNREQGNANEQFF. V and J are TRBV10-3 and TRBJ2-1; D possibly corresponds to TRBD1 (6 bases). Germline loops: CDR1 ENHRY, CDR2 SYGVKD. CDR3 size: 17 residues. V was cut by 6 bases and J by 6 bases, with 24 bases left in between.

This rearrangement joins TRBV7-6 to TRBJ2-2, with D uncertain. The CDR3 is made up of 16 amino acids. Trimming took 1 base from V and 4 from J, leaving 13 bases between them. The germline CDR1 and CDR2 sequences are SGHVS and FNYEAQ. CDR3 sequence (DNA): TGTGCCAGCAGCTTAGTTTCCGGGTTGGGCACCGGGGAGCTGTTTTTT. Translated, it gives CASSLVSGLGTGELFF.

The V gene is TRBV5-1, the J gene TRBJ1-1, with 7 nucleotides matching TRBD1. The CDR3 runs 12 residues. Germline-derived CDR1 and CDR2 are SGHRS and YFSETQ. V gave up 4 bases and J gave up 10 bases; unmatched junction bases: 7. The CDR3 DNA is TGCGCCAGCAGCATGGGACAGTATGGAGCTTTCTTT. Translation gives CASSMGQYGAFF.

This clonotype appeared many times. The chain employs TRBV5-6 and TRBJ2-3; D ambiguous. V was cut by 5 bases and J by 0 bases, with 13 bases left in between. The CDR3 spans 15 residues. The germline V gene has CDR1 SGHDT and CDR2 YYEEEE. CDR3 residues: CASRLAGRSTDTQYF. CDR3 coding DNA: TGTGCCAGCAGACTCGCAGGACGGAGCACAGATACGCAGTATTTT. Looking up the rest from reference TRBV5-6 and TRBJ2-3 gives the full variable domain: DAGVTQSPTHLIKTRGQQVTLRCSPKSGHDTVSWYQQALGQGPQFIFQYYEEEERQRGNFPDRFSGHQFPNYSSELNVNALLLGDSALYLCASRLAGRSTDTQYFGPGTRLTVL.

The gene calls are TRBV18 and TRBJ1-5; maybe TRBD1 (5 bases). This CDR3 is 15 amino acids long. Germline V CDR1 and CDR2: KGHSH, LQKENI. Between the trimmed V and J ends, which lost 4 bases and 0 bases, there was a span of 10 bases. The CDR3 DNA sequence: TGTGCCAGCTCACGCGTCGGGGGTAGCAATCAGCCCCAGCATTTT. Translation: CASSRVGGSNQPQHF. Together with reference TRBV18 and TRBJ1-5, the CDR3 gives the full variable domain: NAGVMQNPRHLVRRRGQEARLRCSPMKGHSHVYWYRQLPEEGLKFMVYLQKENIIDESGMPKERFSAEFPKEGPSILRIQQVVRGDSAAYFCASSRVGGSNQPQHFGDGTRLSIL.

There are many counts of this clonotype. V and J are TRBV5-1 and TRBJ1-5; D is unresolved. The CDR3 sequence is 13 residues long. Trimming took off 2 bases at V and 9 bases at J, with 12 bases between the two ends. The V gene's germline CDR1 is SGHRS and CDR2 YFSETQ. CDR3 protein: CASSFDPDRPQHF. The CDR3 DNA is TGCGCCAGCAGCTTTGACCCGGACCGGCCCCAGCATTTT.

This clonotype has ten or more counts. The rearrangement joins TRBV7-8 to TRBJ2-5, with a tentative D call TRBD1 (6 bases). Germline V gives CDR1 SGHVS, CDR2 FQNEAQ. Trimming shortened V by 4 bases and J by 0 bases, and 15 bases separated the two germline ends. The CDR3 has 16 residues. The CDR3 loop reads CASSSTGSPYQETQYF. The DNA of the CDR3 is TGTGCCAGCAGCTCCACAGGGTCACCGTACCAAGAGACCCAGTACTTC.

This clonotype was counted many times. V is TRBV11-2 and J is TRBJ1-6; D is possibly TRBD1 (5 bases). The germline V and J ends were trimmed by 5 bases and 10 bases, with 9 bases remaining between them. CDR1 and CDR2 from the germline V gene are SGHAT and FQNNGV. The CDR3 has 12 residues. The chain's CDR3 is CASSAGWSPLHF. The CDR3 bases are TGTGCCAGCAGCGCAGGGTGGTCACCCCTCCACTTT.

This clonotype was counted ten times or more. The gene calls are TRBV12-3 or TRBV12-4 and TRBJ2-4; D might be TRBD1 (5 bases). The CDR3 sequence is 11 residues long. Trimming removed 1 base from V and 15 bases from J, with 10 bases in between. CDR3 DNA: TGTGCCAGCAGTTTAGGGGGCGCGTTGTACTTC. It encodes CASSLGGALYF.

This clonotype was recorded a few times. This chain links TRBV5-5 with TRBJ1-2; D not resolved. V lost 0 bases, J lost 1 base, and 10 bases lay in between. The length of the CDR3 is 15 residues. Germline V lookup: CDR1 SGHKS, CDR2 YYEKEE (reference sequence). CDR3 amino acids: CASSLGQEFNYGYTF. Written as DNA, the CDR3 is TGTGCCAGCAGCTTGGGGCAGGAGTTTAACTATGGCTACACCTTC.

This clonotype turned up a few times. The rearrangement links TRBV19 to TRBJ2-5, with D perhaps matching TRBD1 (6 bases). CDR1 is LNHDA and CDR2 is SQIVND in the germline V gene (reference sequence). V dropped 3 bases and J dropped 5 bases, with 16 bases sitting between them. The CDR3 is made up of 15 amino acids. The DNA of the CDR3 is TGTGCCAGTAGTATGAGGACAGTTAAGACGGAGACCCAGTACTTC. Its translation: CASSMRTVKTETQYF.

There are many counts of this clonotype. The chain has TRBV6-2 or TRBV6-3 and TRBJ2-3; the match to TRBD1 covers 8 bases. CDR1 and CDR2 (germline): MNHEY, SVGEGT. The CDR3 runs to 16 residues. The V segment lost 4 bases and the J segment 0 bases; nucleotides outside the gene matches: 6. As DNA, the CDR3 is TGTGCCAGCAGTTCCCTTGGGGACAGGAGCACAGATACGCAGTATTTT. Translating it yields CASSSLGDRSTDTQYF.

V is TRBV5-6 and J is TRBJ2-3; no reliable D call. The CDR3 runs to 15 residues. V lost 1 base and J 4 bases, leaving 13 bases between the germline ends. Germline V lookup: CDR1 SGHDT, CDR2 YYEEEE. CDR3 sequence (DNA): TGTGCCAGCAGCTTGAAAGGTCTGGGCTCAGATACGCAGTATTTT. It translates to CASSLKGLGSDTQYF.

This clonotype has only a few counts. The chain has TRBV27 and TRBJ2-3, with 10 nucleotides matching TRBD2. Germline V lookup: CDR1 MNHEY, CDR2 SMNVEV (reference sequence). The length of the CDR3 is 15 residues. Trimming cost V 5 bases and J 4 bases; bases outside gene matches: 6. The CDR3 DNA reads as TGTGCCAGCAGTCAAGCGGGGGGGAGTCCAGATACGCAGTATTTT. This codes for CASSQAGGSPDTQYF.

The chain uses TRBV2 and TRBJ2-2; D uncertain. The germline V and J ends were trimmed by 5 bases and 8 bases, with 9 bases remaining between them. CDR3 size: 12 residues. Per germline, CDR1 SNHLY and CDR2 FYNNEI. This CDR3 reads CASSLRAGELFF. The CDR3 DNA reads as TGTGCCAGCAGTCTTCGGGCGGGGGAGCTGTTTTTT. The complete variable domain, with remaining parts taken from reference TRBV2 and TRBJ2-2, reads EPEVTQTPSHQVTQMGQEVILRCVPISNHLYFYWYRQILGQKVEFLVSFYNNEISEKSEIFDDQFSVERPDGSNFTLKIRSTKLEDSAMYFCASSLRAGELFFGEGSRLTVL.

In this sample, this clonotype turned up a few times. V and J are TRBV5-8 and TRBJ1-4; 10 bases fit TRBD1. The CDR3 spans 17 residues. After removal of 3 bases from V and 6 bases from J, the junction contained 11 bases not matched to a gene. Germline V gene data show CDR1 as SGHTS and CDR2 as YDEGEE. The CDR3 region is CASSSLYPGTGDEKLFF. CDR3 coding DNA: TGTGCCAGCAGCTCCCTCTACCCCGGGACAGGGGATGAAAAACTGTTTTTT.

The V call is TRBV7-2, the J call TRBJ2-5, with 11 positions matching TRBD2. The V gene end was trimmed by 4 bases and the J gene end by 6 bases; junction bases not matched to a gene: 7. The CDR3 is 15 amino acids. From germline, CDR1 is SGHTA and CDR2 FQGNSA. CDR3 in DNA: TGTGCCAGCAGCTCGCGTAGCGGGGGGGACCAGACCCAGTACTTC. This gives the protein CASSSRSGGDQTQYF.